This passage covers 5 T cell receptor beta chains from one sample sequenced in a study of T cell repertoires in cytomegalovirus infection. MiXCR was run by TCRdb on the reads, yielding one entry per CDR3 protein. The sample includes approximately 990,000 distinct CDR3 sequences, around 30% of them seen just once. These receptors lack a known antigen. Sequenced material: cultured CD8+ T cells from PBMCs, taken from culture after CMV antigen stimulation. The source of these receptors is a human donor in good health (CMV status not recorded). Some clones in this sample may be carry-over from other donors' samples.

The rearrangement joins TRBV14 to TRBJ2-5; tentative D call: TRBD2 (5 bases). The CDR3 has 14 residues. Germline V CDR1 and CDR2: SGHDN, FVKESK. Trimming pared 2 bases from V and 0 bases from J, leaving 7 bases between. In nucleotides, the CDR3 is TGTGCCAGCAGCCAAACGGACTACCAAGAGACCCAGTACTTC. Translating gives CASSQTDYQETQYF.

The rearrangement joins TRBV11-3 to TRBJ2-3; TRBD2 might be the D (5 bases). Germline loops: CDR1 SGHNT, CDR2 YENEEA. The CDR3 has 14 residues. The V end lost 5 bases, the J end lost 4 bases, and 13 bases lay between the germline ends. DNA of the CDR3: TGTGCCAGCAGCCCCCGACGAGGGTCAGATACGCAGTATTTT. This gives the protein CASSPRRGSDTQYF.

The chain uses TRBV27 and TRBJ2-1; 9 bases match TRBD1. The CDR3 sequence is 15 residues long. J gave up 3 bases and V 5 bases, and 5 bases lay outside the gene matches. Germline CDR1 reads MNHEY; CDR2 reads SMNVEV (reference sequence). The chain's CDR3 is CASSLQGAGYNEQFF. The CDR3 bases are TGTGCCAGCAGTCTACAGGGGGCTGGCTACAATGAGCAGTTCTTC.

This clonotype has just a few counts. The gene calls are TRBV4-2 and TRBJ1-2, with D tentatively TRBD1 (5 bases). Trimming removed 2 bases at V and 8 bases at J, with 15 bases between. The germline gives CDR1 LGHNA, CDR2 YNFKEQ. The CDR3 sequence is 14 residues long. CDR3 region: CASSQPDKPGGYTF. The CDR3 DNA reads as TGTGCCAGCAGCCAACCGGACAAGCCAGGCGGCTACACCTTC.

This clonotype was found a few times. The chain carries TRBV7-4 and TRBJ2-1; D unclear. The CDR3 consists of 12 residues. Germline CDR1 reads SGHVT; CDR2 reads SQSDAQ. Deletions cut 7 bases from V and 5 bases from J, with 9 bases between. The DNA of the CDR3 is TGTGCCAGCACCCATCGAGACAATGAGCAGTTCTTC. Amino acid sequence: CASTHRDNEQFF. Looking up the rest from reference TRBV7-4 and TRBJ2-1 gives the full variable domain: GAGVSQSPRYKVAKRGRDVALRCDSISGHVTLYWYRQTLGQGSEVLTYSQSDAQRDKSGRPSGRFSAERPERSVSTLKIQRTEQGDSAVYLCASTHRDNEQFFGPGTRLTVL.